A single sample gave rise to the 10 T cell receptor beta chains below, sequenced in a study of blood T cell repertoires in COVID-19. Some clones are missing from TCRdb's copy, which holds only in-frame ones; the method was immunoSEQ multiplex PCR. The data contain roughly 100,000 clones, approximately 80% of them singletons. The sequenced sample was peripheral blood. All receptors come from a human donor in a cohort sampled during active COVID-19.

The chain couples TRBV6-6 to TRBJ2-7; 8 bases agree with TRBD1. Trimming cost V 6 bases and J 5 bases; bases outside gene matches: 21. Germline V gives CDR1 MNHNY, CDR2 SVGAGI (reference sequence). The CDR3 consists of 18 residues. Here the CDR3 reads CASSRLTYAEQGANEQYF. The CDR3 region has the DNA TGTGCCAGCAGCCGACTAACGTACGCCGAGCAGGGGGCAAACGAGCAGTACTTC.

V is TRBV9 and J is TRBJ1-1; D uncertain. V was shortened by 0 bases and J by 0 bases, with 12 bases between the two germline ends. The CDR3 loop spans 16 amino acids. Per germline, CDR1 SGDLS and CDR2 YYNGEE. The CDR3 DNA follows: TGTGCCAGCAGCGTAGATCCCCCCCACATGAACACTGAAGCTTTCTTT. As protein: CASSVDPPHMNTEAFF.

The chain uses TRBV7-2 and TRBJ2-1; possible D gene TRBD1, 6 bases. The CDR3 consists of 13 residues. V was pared by 5 bases and J by 2 bases, with 7 bases between. Germline V gives CDR1 SGHTA, CDR2 FQGNSA. CDR3 sequence: CASSNRAYNEQFF. CDR3 DNA: TGTGCCAGCAGCAACAGGGCCTACAATGAGCAGTTCTTC.

The V gene is TRBV18, the J gene TRBJ2-1; no definite D call. The germline V gene encodes CDR1 KGHSH and CDR2 LQKENI. V was pared by 8 bases and J by 5 bases, with 7 bases between. The CDR3 extends over 11 amino acids. The CDR3 spells CASQNHNEQFF. DNA of the CDR3: TGTGCCAGCCAAAATCACAATGAGCAGTTCTTC.

This clone was seen more than once but under ten times. This sequence joins TRBV14 and TRBJ2-2; unclear D gene. The V end was cut by 3 bases, the J end by 4 bases, with 6 bases between. Germline assignment: CDR1 SGHDN and CDR2 FVKESK. This CDR3 has 13 amino acids. CDR3 sequence: CASSQFITGELFF. In DNA form, the CDR3 reads TGTGCCAGCAGCCAGTTTATCACCGGGGAGCTGTTTTTT.

This chain connects TRBV25-1 to TRBJ2-1; TRBD1 matches 10 bases. CDR1 and CDR2 from the germline V gene are MGHDK and SYGVNS. The J segment lost 3 bases and the V segment lost 1 base, leaving 6 bases of the junction unmatched. The CDR3 spans 17 residues. The CDR3 here is CASSESAGTGVYNEQFF. The CDR3 coding sequence is TGTGCCAGCAGTGAATCCGCCGGGACAGGGGTCTACAATGAGCAGTTCTTC.

The chain combines TRBV19 with TRBJ2-7; D not resolved. The CDR3 sequence is 13 residues long. CDR1 is LNHDA and CDR2 is SQIVND in the germline V gene (reference sequence). V was cut by 9 bases and J by 1 base, with 13 bases left in between. CDR3 residues: CARILIPSYEQYF. The CDR3 DNA is TGTGCCAGGATACTCATACCTTCCTACGAGCAGTACTTC.

This sequence joins TRBV19 and TRBJ2-5; 10 bases fit TRBD1. In germline, CDR1 is LNHDA, CDR2 SQIVND (reference sequence). This CDR3 is 17 amino acids long. With 5 bases clipped from V and 2 bases from J, the junction kept 11 bases outside the gene matches. CDR3 bases: TGTGCCAGTAGTGCGAAGGGACAGGGGAGGGGGCAAGAGACCCAGTACTTC. Amino acid sequence: CASSAKGQGRGQETQYF.

This chain joins TRBV9 and TRBJ1-1, with a possible D match to TRBD1 (6 bases). The CDR3 covers 14 residues. V lost 3 bases and J 3 bases, leaving 12 bases between the germline ends. Germline V CDR1 and CDR2: SGDLS, YYNGEE. CDR3 sequence reads: CASSGQVGDTEAFF. The CDR3 nucleotides are TGTGCCAGCAGCGGACAGGTGGGGGACACTGAAGCTTTCTTT. Together with reference TRBV9 and TRBJ1-1, the CDR3 gives the full variable domain: DSGVTQTPKHLITATGQRVTLRCSPRSGDLSVYWYQQSLDQGLQFLIQYYNGEERAKGNILERFSAQQFPDLHSELNLSSLELGDSALYFCASSGQVGDTEAFFGQGTRLTVV.

This chain connects TRBV25-1 to TRBJ1-2; 7 bases are a match to TRBD1. The trim removed 6 bases at V and 8 bases at J, leaving 12 bases unmatched. CDR3 length: 14 residues. Per the germline V gene, CDR1 is MGHDK and CDR2 is SYGVNS. CDR3 DNA: TGTGCCAGCAGAGAGGATACAGGGGTCAGGGGCTACACCTTC. Translation: CASREDTGVRGYTF.